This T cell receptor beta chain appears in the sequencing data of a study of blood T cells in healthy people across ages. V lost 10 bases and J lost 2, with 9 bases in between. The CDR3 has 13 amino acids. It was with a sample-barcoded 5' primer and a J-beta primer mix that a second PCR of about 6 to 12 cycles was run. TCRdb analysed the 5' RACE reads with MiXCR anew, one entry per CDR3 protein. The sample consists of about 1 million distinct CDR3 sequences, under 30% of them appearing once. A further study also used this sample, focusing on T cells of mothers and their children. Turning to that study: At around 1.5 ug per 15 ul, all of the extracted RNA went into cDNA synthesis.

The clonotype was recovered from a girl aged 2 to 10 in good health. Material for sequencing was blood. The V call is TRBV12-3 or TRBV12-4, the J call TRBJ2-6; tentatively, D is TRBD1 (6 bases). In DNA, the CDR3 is TGTGCCACAGGGGCGGCTGGGGCCAACGTCCTGACTTTC. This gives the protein CATGAAGANVLTF.